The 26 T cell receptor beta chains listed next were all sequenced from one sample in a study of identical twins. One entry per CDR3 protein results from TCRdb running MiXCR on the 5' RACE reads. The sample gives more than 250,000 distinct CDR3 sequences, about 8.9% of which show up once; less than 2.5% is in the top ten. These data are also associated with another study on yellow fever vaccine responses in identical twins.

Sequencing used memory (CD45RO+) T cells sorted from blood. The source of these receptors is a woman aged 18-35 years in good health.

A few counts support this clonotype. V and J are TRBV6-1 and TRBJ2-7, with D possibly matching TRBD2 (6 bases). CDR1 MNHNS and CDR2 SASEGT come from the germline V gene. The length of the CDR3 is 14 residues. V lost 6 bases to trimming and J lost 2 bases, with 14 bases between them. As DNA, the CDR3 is TGTGCCAGCAGCTCCGGGGGTTACCCCTACGAGCAGTACGTC. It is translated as CASSSGGYPYEQYV.

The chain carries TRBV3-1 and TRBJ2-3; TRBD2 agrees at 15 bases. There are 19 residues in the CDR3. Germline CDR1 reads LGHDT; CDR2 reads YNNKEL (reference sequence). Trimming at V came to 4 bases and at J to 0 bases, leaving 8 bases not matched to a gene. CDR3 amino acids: CASSLRTSGGARSTDTQYF. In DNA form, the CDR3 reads TGTGCCAGCAGCCTCCGGACTAGCGGGGGGGCACGGAGCACAGATACGCAGTATTTT.

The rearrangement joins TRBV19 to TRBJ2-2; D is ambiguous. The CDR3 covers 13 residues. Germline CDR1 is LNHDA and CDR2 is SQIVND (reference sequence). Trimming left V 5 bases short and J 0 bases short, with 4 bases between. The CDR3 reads CASSRTNTGELFF. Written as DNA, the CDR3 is TGTGCCAGTAGTCGTACGAACACCGGGGAGCTGTTTTTT.

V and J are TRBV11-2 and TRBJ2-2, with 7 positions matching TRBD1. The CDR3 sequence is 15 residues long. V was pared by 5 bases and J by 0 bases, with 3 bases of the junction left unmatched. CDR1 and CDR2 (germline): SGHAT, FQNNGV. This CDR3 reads CASSEDRANTGELFF. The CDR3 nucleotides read TGTGCCAGCAGCGAAGACAGGGCGAACACCGGGGAGCTGTTTTTT.

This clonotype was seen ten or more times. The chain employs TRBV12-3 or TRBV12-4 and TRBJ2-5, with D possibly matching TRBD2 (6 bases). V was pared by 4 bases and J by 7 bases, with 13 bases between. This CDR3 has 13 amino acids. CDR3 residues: CASSSLVGGTQYF. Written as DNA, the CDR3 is TGTGCCAGCAGTTCTTTAGTCGGGGGGACCCAGTACTTC.

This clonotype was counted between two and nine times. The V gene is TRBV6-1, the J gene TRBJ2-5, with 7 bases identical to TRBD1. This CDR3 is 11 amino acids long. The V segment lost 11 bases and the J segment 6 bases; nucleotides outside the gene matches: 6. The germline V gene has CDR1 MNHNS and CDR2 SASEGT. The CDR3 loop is CAPNRGQTQYF. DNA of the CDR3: TGTGCCCCTAACAGGGGCCAGACCCAGTACTTC.

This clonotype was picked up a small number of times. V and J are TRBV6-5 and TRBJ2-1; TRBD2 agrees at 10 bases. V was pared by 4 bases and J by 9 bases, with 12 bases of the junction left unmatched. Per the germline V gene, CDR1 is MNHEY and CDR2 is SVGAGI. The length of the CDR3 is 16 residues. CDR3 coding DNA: TGTGCCAGCAGTTTCTACGGGACTAGCGCCGTCGGTGAGCAGTTCTTC. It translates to CASSFYGTSAVGEQFF.

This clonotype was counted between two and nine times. The CDR3 loop is CATSKPGWDRGYNEQFF. The CDR3 coding sequence is TGTGCCACCAGCAAACCGGGGTGGGACAGGGGATACAATGAGCAGTTCTTC. This chain connects TRBV15 to TRBJ2-1, with TRBD1 matching over 10 bases. Looked up from germline, CDR1 is LNHNV and CDR2 is YYDKDF (reference sequence). The CDR3 sequence is 17 residues long. V shed 4 bases, J shed 4 bases, and the junction held 10 bases outside the gene matches. The full variable domain, rest sourced from reference TRBV15 and TRBJ2-1, is DAMVIQNPRYQVTQFGKPVTLSCSQTLNHNVMYWYQQKSSQAPKLLFHYYDKDFNNEADTPDNFQSRRPNTSFCFLDIRSPGLGDTAMYLCATSKPGWDRGYNEQFFGPGTRLTVL.

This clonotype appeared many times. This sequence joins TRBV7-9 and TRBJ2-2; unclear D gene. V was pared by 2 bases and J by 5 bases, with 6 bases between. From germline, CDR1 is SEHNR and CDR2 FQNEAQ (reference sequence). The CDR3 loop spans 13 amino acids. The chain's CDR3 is CASSLWETGELFF. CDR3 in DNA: TGTGCCAGCAGCTTATGGGAAACCGGGGAGCTGTTTTTT.

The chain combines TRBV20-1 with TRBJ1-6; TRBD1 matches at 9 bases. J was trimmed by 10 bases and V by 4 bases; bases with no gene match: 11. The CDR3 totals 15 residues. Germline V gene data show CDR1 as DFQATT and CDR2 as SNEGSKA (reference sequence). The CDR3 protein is CSAMSGDRVKSPLHF. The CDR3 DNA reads TGCAGTGCTATGAGTGGGGACAGGGTAAAATCACCCCTCCACTTT.

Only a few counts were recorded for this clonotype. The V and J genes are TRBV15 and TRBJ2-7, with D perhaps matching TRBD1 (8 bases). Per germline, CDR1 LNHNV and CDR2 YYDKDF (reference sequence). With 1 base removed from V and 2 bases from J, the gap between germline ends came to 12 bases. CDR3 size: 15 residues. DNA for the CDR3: TGTGCCACCAGCAGAGGAGCGGGACAGGCCTACGAGCAGTACGTC. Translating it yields CATSRGAGQAYEQYV.

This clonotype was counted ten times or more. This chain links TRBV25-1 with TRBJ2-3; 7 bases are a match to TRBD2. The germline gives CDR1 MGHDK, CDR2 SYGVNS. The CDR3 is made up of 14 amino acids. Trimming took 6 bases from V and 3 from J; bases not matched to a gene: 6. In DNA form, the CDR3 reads TGTGCCAGCAGACAAACGGGGGGAACAGATACGCAGTATTTT. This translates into CASRQTGGTDTQYF.

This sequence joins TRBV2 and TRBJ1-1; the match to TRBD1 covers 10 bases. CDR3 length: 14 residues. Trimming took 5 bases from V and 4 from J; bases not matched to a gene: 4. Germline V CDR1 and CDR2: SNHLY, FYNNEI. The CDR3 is CASSKGQGVTEAFF. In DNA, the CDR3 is TGTGCCAGCAGTAAAGGACAGGGGGTCACTGAAGCTTTCTTT.

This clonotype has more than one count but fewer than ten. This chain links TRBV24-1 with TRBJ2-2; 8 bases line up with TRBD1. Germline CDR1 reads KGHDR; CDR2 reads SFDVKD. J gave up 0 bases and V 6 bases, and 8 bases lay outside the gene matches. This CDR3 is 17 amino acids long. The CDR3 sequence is CATSKQGVTANTGELFF. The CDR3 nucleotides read TGTGCCACCAGTAAACAGGGGGTGACCGCGAACACCGGGGAGCTGTTTTTT.

Here the CDR3 reads CTSTTRTVANTGELFF. For the CDR3, the DNA is TGCACCAGCACCACTAGGACTGTGGCGAACACCGGGGAGCTGTTTTTT. The chain joins TRBV1 to TRBJ2-2; TRBD2, the D gene given by the table, was not confirmed from the DNA. TRBV1 is recorded as a pseudogene. The CDR3 is 16 residues long.

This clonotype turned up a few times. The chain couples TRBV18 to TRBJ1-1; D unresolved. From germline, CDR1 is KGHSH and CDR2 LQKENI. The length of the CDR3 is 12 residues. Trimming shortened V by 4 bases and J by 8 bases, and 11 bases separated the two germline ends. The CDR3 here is CASSQRDLEAFF. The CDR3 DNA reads TGTGCCAGCTCACAACGAGATTTAGAAGCTTTCTTT.

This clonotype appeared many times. CDR3 bases: TGTGCCACAAGGGACAGGGTCACAGATACGCAGTATTTT. Amino acids: CATRDRVTDTQYF. The chain joins TRBV24-1 to TRBJ2-3; 9 bases are shared with TRBD1. Germline values: CDR1 KGHDR, CDR2 SFDVKD. This CDR3 spans 13 amino acids. V was pared by 10 bases and J by 2 bases, with 3 bases of the junction left unmatched.

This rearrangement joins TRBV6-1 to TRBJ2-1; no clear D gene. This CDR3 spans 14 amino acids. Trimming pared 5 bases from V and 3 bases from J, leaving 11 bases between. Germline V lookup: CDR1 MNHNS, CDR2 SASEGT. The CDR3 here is CASSLSKNYNEQFF. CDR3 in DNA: TGTGCCAGCAGTCTGAGCAAAAACTACAATGAGCAGTTCTTC.

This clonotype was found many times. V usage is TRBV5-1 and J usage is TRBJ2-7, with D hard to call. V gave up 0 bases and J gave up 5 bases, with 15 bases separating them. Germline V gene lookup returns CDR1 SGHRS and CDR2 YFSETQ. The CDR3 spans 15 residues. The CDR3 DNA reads TGCGCCAGCAGCTTGGGAAAGGTCCCCGCCCACGAGCAGTACTTC. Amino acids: CASSLGKVPAHEQYF.

Here the CDR3 reads CASSHLRGPHEQYF. CDR3 DNA: TGTGCCAGCTCCCATTTAAGGGGGCCCCACGAGCAGTACTTC. The chain joins TRBV18 to TRBJ2-7, with TRBD1 identical over 7 bases. The CDR3 has 14 residues. CDR1 KGHSH and CDR2 LQKENI come from the germline V gene. With V trimmed by 6 bases and J by 5 bases, 10 bases remained unmatched.

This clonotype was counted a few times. CDR3 region: CAIASLDTQYF. For the CDR3, the DNA is TGTGCCATCGCCAGCTTGGATACGCAGTATTTT. The rearrangement uses TRBV10-3 and TRBJ2-3; D remains ambiguous. The CDR3 consists of 11 residues. Germline values: CDR1 ENHRY, CDR2 SYGVKD. Trimming left V 8 bases short and J 6 bases short, with 9 bases between.

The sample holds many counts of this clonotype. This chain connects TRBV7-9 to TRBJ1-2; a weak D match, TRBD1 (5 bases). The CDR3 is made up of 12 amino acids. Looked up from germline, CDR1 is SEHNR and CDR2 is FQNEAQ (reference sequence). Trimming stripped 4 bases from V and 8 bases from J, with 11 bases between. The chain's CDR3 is CASSWGGRGYTF. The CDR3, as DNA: TGTGCCAGCAGCTGGGGGGGTAGAGGCTACACCTTC.

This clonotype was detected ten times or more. CDR3 amino acids: CASSTTRGRPYEQYV. CDR3 bases: TGTGCCAGCAGTACTACTCGAGGGCGGCCTTACGAGCAGTACGTC. This chain connects TRBV6-2 or TRBV6-3 to TRBJ2-7, with D possibly matching TRBD2 (5 bases). Germline CDR1 is MNHEY and CDR2 is SVGEGT. The CDR3 has 15 residues. Trimming removed 5 bases at V and 4 bases at J, with 18 bases between.

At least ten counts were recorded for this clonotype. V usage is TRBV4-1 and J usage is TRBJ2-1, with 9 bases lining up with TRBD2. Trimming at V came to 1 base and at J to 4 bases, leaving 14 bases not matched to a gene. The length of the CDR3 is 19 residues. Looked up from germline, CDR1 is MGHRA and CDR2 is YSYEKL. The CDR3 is CASSQVRREGGITYNEQFF. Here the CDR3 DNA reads TGCGCCAGCAGCCAAGTAAGGCGGGAGGGCGGGATCACGTACAATGAGCAGTTCTTC.

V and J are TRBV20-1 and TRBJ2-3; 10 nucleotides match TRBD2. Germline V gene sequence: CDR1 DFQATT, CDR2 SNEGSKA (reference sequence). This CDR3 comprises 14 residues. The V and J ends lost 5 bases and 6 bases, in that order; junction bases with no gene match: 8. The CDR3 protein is CSALSGGATDTQYF. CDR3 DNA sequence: TGCAGTGCTTTAAGCGGGGGGGCTACGGATACGCAGTATTTT.

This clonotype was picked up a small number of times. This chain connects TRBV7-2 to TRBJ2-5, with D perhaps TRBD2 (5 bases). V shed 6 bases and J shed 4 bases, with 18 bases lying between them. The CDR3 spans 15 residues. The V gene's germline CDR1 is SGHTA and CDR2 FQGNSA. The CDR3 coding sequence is TGTGCCAGCAGTTCCGACGGGCTAGCCGGAGAGACCCAGTACTTC. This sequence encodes CASSSDGLAGETQYF.